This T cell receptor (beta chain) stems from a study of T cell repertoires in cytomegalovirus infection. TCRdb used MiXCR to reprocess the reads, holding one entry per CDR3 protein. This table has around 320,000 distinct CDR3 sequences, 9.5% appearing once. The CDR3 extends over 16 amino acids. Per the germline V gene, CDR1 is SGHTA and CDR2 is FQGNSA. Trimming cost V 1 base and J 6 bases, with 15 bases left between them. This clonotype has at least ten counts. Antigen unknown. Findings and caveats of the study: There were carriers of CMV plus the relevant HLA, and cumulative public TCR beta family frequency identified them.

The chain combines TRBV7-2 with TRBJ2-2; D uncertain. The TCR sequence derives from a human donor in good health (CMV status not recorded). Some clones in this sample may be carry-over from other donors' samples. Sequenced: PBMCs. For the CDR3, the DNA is TGTGCCAGCAGCTTAGTGCGGAGTGAGGTGGCCGGGGAGCTGTTTTTT. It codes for CASSLVRSEVAGELFF.